These 19 T cell receptor beta chains were all obtained from the same sample, sequenced in a study of beta chain features in type 1 diabetes. Of the isolated RNA, all was reverse transcribed, and so the sequenced material was expressed TCRB transcripts. The assay was immunoSEQ multiplex PCR, and TCRdb's table has in-frame clones only and misses some. This sample has fewer than 550,000 clones; over 9.5% occur once, and the top ten carry roughly 0.046%. The sequencing sample was made of naive CD4+ T cells from blood. These receptors were obtained from a woman aged 18-30 years in good health.

V and J are TRBV5-5 and TRBJ2-7; D possibly corresponds to TRBD1 (6 bases). This CDR3 is 13 amino acids long. Germline CDR1 and CDR2: SGHKS and YYEKEE (reference sequence). Trimming removed 4 bases from V and 6 bases from J, with 14 bases in between. The CDR3 DNA sequence: TGTGCCAGCAGCCGATACAGGGAGCGCGAGCAGTACGTC. It encodes CASSRYREREQYV.

This clone has a handful of counts. This sample includes further DNA sequences coding for the same CDR3. CDR3 amino acids: CASSIRQLNTEAFF. CDR3 in DNA: TGTGCCAGTAGTATTCGGCAACTGAACACTGAAGCTTTCTTT. This sequence joins TRBV19 and TRBJ1-1; D is ambiguous. CDR1 and CDR2 from the germline V gene are LNHDA and SQIVND (reference sequence). With 3 bases removed from V and 0 bases from J, the gap between germline ends came to 8 bases. There are 14 residues in the CDR3.

The chain links TRBV7-3 to TRBJ2-7; 7 bases match TRBD2. The germline V gene encodes CDR1 SGHTA and CDR2 FQGTGA. The CDR3 is made up of 17 amino acids. Losses at the gene ends were 1 base for V and 3 bases for J; bases not matched to a gene: 12. The CDR3 is CASSLNLSDREDYEQYF. The CDR3 bases are TGTGCCAGCAGCTTAAATTTAAGCGACCGGGAGGACTACGAGCAGTACTTC. The full variable domain, in which reference TRBV7-3 and TRBJ2-7 provide the parts outside the CDR3, is GAGVSQTPSNKVTEKGKYVELRCDPISGHTALYWYRQSLGQGPEFLIYFQGTGAADDSGLPNDRFFAVRPEGSVSTLKIQRTERGDSAVYLCASSLNLSDREDYEQYFGPGTRLTVT.

This chain links TRBV5-6 with TRBJ2-3; D may be TRBD2 (5 bases). Trimming removed 4 bases from V and 4 bases from J, with 16 bases in between. CDR1 SGHDT and CDR2 YYEEEE come from the germline V gene. This CDR3 has 15 residues. Here the CDR3 reads CASSTDRKRADTQYF. The CDR3 DNA follows: TGTGCCAGCAGCACCGACCGTAAGAGGGCAGATACGCAGTATTTT.

The CDR3 sequence is CASSPTPDTNYGYTF. DNA of the CDR3: TGTGCCAGCTCACCAACACCAGATACTAACTATGGCTACACCTTC. This sequence joins TRBV18 and TRBJ1-2, with D unclear. Germline assignment: CDR1 KGHSH and CDR2 LQKENI. CDR3 length equals 15 residues. Trimming took 2 bases from V and 0 from J, leaving 10 bases between them.

This clone occurred a few times. This chain connects TRBV9 to TRBJ1-2; D is ambiguous. The CDR3 runs 13 residues. CDR1 is SGDLS and CDR2 is YYNGEE in the germline V gene. Trimming shortened V by 0 bases and J by 4 bases, and 7 bases separated the two germline ends. CDR3 DNA sequence: TGTGCCAGCAGCGTAGGCCCGGGCTATGGCTACACCTTC. It is translated as CASSVGPGYGYTF.

The table lists this clone with a few counts. CDR3 sequence: CASSPDRVRYEQYV. In DNA, the CDR3 is TGTGCCAGCTCACCCGACCGGGTAAGGTACGAGCAGTACGTC. This sequence joins TRBV18 and TRBJ2-7; D remains ambiguous. There are 14 residues in the CDR3. Germline assignment: CDR1 KGHSH and CDR2 LQKENI. V gave up 3 bases and J gave up 4 bases, with 13 bases separating them.

The CDR3, as DNA: TGTGCCAGCAGCGGACTCACCGGGGAGCTGTTTTTT. As protein: CASSGLTGELFF. The chain has TRBV28 and TRBJ2-2; D may be TRBD2 (5 bases). Trimming took off 6 bases at V and 4 bases at J, with 6 bases between the two ends. From germline, CDR1 is MDHEN and CDR2 SYDVKM. The length of the CDR3 is 12 residues.

CDR3 nucleotide sequence: TGTGCCAGCAGTCAGGCGGAGGGGCGAACCGGGGAGCTGTTTTTT. This sequence encodes CASSQAEGRTGELFF. The gene calls are TRBV9 and TRBJ2-2; D is perhaps TRBD2 (6 bases). The CDR3 spans 15 residues. Trimming shortened V by 5 bases and J by 5 bases, and 16 bases separated the two germline ends. Germline-derived CDR1 and CDR2 are SGDLS and YYNGEE.

Concerning this clone itself: The same CDR3 is also encoded by other DNA sequences in this sample. J is TRBJ2-3 and V is TRBV7-2; D unclear. There are 12 residues in the CDR3. Trimming shortened V by 5 bases and J by 1 base, and 4 bases separated the two germline ends. Germline V gene sequence: CDR1 SGHTA, CDR2 FQGNSA. The CDR3, as DNA: TGTGCCAGCAGCGATCGCACAGATACGCAGTATTTT. Amino acid sequence: CASSDRTDTQYF. The full variable domain, in which reference TRBV7-2 and TRBJ2-3 provide the parts outside the CDR3, is GAGVSQSPSNKVTEKGKDVELRCDPISGHTALYWYRQSLGQGLEFLIYFQGNSAPDKSGLPSDRFSAERTGGSVSTLTIQRTQQEDSAVYLCASSDRTDTQYFGPGTRLTVL.

The V call is TRBV7-9, the J call TRBJ1-2; D is unclear. The V and J ends lost 5 bases and 7 bases respectively, with 14 bases between them. Germline V CDR1 and CDR2: SEHNR, FQNEAQ (reference sequence). This CDR3 has 13 amino acids. This CDR3 is CASSQSQNFGYTF. The DNA of the CDR3 is TGTGCCAGCAGCCAATCCCAGAATTTTGGCTACACCTTC.

This clone was detected a few times. The gene calls are TRBV27 and TRBJ2-2; D is perhaps TRBD1 or TRBD2 (5 bases each). Per the germline V gene, CDR1 is MNHEY and CDR2 is SMNVEV (reference sequence). Trimming pared 2 bases from V and 6 bases from J, leaving 13 bases between. This CDR3 is 15 amino acids long. CDR3 sequence reads: CASSLLRGGAGELFF. As DNA, the CDR3 is TGTGCCAGCAGTTTACTCCGGGGCGGTGCCGGGGAGCTGTTTTTT.

Ten or more counts support this clone. V gene TRBV30 combines with J gene TRBJ2-6; D not certain. CDR3 length: 16 amino acids. V lost 2 bases and J 0 bases, leaving 11 bases between the germline ends. Looked up from germline, CDR1 is GTSNPN and CDR2 is SVGIG (reference sequence). Here the CDR3 DNA reads TGTGCCTGGAGTAGTGCCAGGATCTCTGGGGCCAACGTCCTGACTTTC. This sequence encodes CAWSSARISGANVLTF. Based on the CDR3 plus reference TRBV30 and TRBJ2-6, the full variable domain is SQTIHQWPATLVQPVGSPLSLECTVEGTSNPNLYWYRQAAGRGLQLLFYSVGIGQISSEVPQNLSASRPQDRQFILSSKKLLLSDSGFYLCAWSSARISGANVLTFGAGSRLTVL.

This clone was seen a handful of times. The V call is TRBV2, the J call TRBJ2-1, with 8 bases aligning to TRBD1. The CDR3 is made up of 15 amino acids. The J segment lost 0 bases and the V segment lost 4 bases, leaving 2 bases of the junction unmatched. Per the germline V gene, CDR1 is SNHLY and CDR2 is FYNNEI. This chain's CDR3 is CASSGQGSSYNEQFF. The CDR3 DNA is TGTGCCAGCAGTGGACAGGGGAGCTCCTACAATGAGCAGTTCTTC. The full variable domain, in which reference TRBV2 and TRBJ2-1 provide the parts outside the CDR3, is EPEVTQTPSHQVTQMGQEVILRCVPISNHLYFYWYRQILGQKVEFLVSFYNNEISEKSEIFDDQFSVERPDGSNFTLKIRSTKLEDSAMYFCASSGQGSSYNEQFFGPGTRLTVL.

V gene TRBV15 combines with J gene TRBJ2-3; 9 bases agree with TRBD1. V lost 3 bases to trimming and J lost 15 bases; unmatched junction nucleotides: 10. Germline V CDR1 and CDR2: LNHNV, YYDKDF (reference sequence). The CDR3 consists of 13 residues. This chain's CDR3 is CATSRAPGQGNYF. The CDR3 bases are TGTGCCACCAGCAGGGCTCCGGGACAGGGCAACTATTTT.

V usage is TRBV9 and J usage is TRBJ2-1, with a possible D match to TRBD2 (5 bases). The germline gives CDR1 SGDLS, CDR2 YYNGEE. CDR3 length equals 15 residues. V gave up 0 bases and J gave up 4 bases, with 11 bases separating them. The CDR3 region is CASSVDGNSYNEQFF. In nucleotides, the CDR3 is TGTGCCAGCAGCGTAGACGGGAATTCTTACAATGAGCAGTTCTTC.

V gene TRBV27 combines with J gene TRBJ2-7; possibly TRBD1 for D (6 bases). The CDR3 has 14 residues. The germline CDR1 and CDR2 sequences are MNHEY and SMNVEV (reference sequence). Trimming stripped 7 bases from V and 3 bases from J, with 16 bases between. This CDR3 reads CASTQDRSIYEQYV. CDR3 in DNA: TGTGCCAGCACGCAGGACAGAAGTATCTACGAGCAGTACGTC.

This clone has only a few counts. This sample includes further DNA sequences coding for the same CDR3. The V call is TRBV7-9, the J call TRBJ2-3; TRBD2 matches at 12 bases. The CDR3 covers 16 residues. Germline assignment: CDR1 SEHNR and CDR2 FQNEAQ (reference sequence). V shed 4 bases, J shed 0 bases, and the junction held 2 bases outside the gene matches. CDR3 sequence (DNA): TGTGCCAGCAGCTACGGACTAGCGGGGAGCACAGATACGCAGTATTTT. Translating it yields CASSYGLAGSTDTQYF. The full variable domain, rest sourced from reference TRBV7-9 and TRBJ2-3, is DTGVSQNPRHKITKRGQNVTFRCDPISEHNRLYWYRQTLGQGPEFLTYFQNEAQLEKSRLLSDRFSAERPKGSFSTLEIQRTEQGDSAMYLCASSYGLAGSTDTQYFGPGTRLTVL.

This chain joins TRBV30 and TRBJ2-7, with 9 bases fitting TRBD1. Trimming took 1 base from V and 1 from J; bases not matched to a gene: 2. There are 14 residues in the CDR3. The V gene's germline CDR1 is GTSNPN and CDR2 SVGIG (reference sequence). The CDR3 DNA follows: TGTGCCTGGAGTGCCGGGACAGGGTCCTACGAGCAGTACTTC. It codes for CAWSAGTGSYEQYF.